This T cell receptor beta chain was sequenced for a study of cytomegalovirus exposure and HLA in healthy donors listed by TCRdb under 2017. With regard to the full study: A later analysis indicated that the 95 to 150 validation repertoires were generated on the platform also employed for the approximately 700 repertoires of the first cohort. To predict cytomegalovirus infection status, the study brought together high-throughput TCR immunosequencing, statistical association of individual TCRs with disease status, and machine learning. Besides the first cohort of around 700 subjects, a separate validation cohort made up of 120 different subjects was used. The aim of the study was to test whether cataloging public T cell receptors could identify signatures of past pathogen exposure.

The receptor library was made with the immunoSEQ multiplex PCR assay. Under the source paper's analysis protocol: A statistical classification framework was built for diagnosing cytomegalovirus status from the catalog of TCR beta chain sequences. The source is immuneACCESS, and TCRdb retained only in-frame sequences with V and J called. Part of the clones is not carried over; for the studies checked, unresolved V genes explain less than half of this, and the remainder is unexplained. That table supplies the V and J calls and clone size; D and trimming were determined from the DNA. In all, the sample holds 200,000 to 250,000 clones, and about nine tenths of those were seen once. The ten largest clones take up about 2% of the sample. Note on this clone: What this receptor recognizes is not known. Base qualities are not recorded, but no much larger clone differs from it by a single base.

The donors were included in the validation cohort of roughly 130 subjects, a group kept apart from the roughly 730-subject first cohort. Paper-wide results and their limitations: In vitro tests confirmed that a few of the cytomegalovirus-associated TCR beta chains recognize cytomegalovirus antigens. While some public TCRs were present in many individuals, most TCR sequences turned up only very rarely across donors. A later analysis had no HLA typing for the validation cohort, so co-occurrence there was scored across all 130 or so repertoires. It was suggested by the authors that the approach could potentially be generalized to other disease states and immunological phenotypes. The study listed 150 to 200 TCR beta chains as associated with cytomegalovirus. Subsequent analysis determined that TCRs grouped into clusters in the first cohort also showed a tendency toward co-occurrence across the 90 to 150 validation repertoires, and 94% of cluster scores exceeded 0. The classifier was reported to diagnose cytomegalovirus status with high specificity and sensitivity in both the original and validation cohorts.

Taken from cysteine to phenylalanine, the CDR3 has 14 residues. Left in the record is the CDR3 DNA by itself, 42 bases read in frame from the first base. V gives up 0 bases and J gives up 4 bases, and the segment between their germline ends measures 9 bases. The CDR1 and CDR2 encoded by the germline V gene (reference sequence) are LNHDA and SQIVND. This TCR was recovered from a woman aged 18-35 years in good health and CMV-seropositive. The rearrangement combines TRBV19 with TRBJ1-2; the D gene is unclear. The sample was PBMCs. The DNA sequence follows: TGTGCCAGTAGTATAGATGCGCGAGGCTATGGCTACACCTTC. Its protein is CASSIDARGYGYTF.